Described below is a single T cell receptor (beta chain) sequence and its context. This specimen belongs to a study of blood T cell repertoires in COVID-19. Study-wide context: Acute and convalescent COVID-19 samples came from the United States, Italy and Spain. The cDNA or gDNA used as material had been derived from T cells, B-cell-depleted T cells, or PBMCs.

As originally analysed: For nucleated cells, counts were estimated from reference gene primer amplification. The protocol was immunoSEQ multiplex PCR, while the TCRdb copy is restricted to in-frame clones and leaves out a portion. The DNA was the basis for D and trimming; V, J and clone size are from that table. The sample includes over 90,000 clones, approximately 86% seen only once; the top ten take 1.5% to 2%. Germline assignment: CDR1 SNHLY and CDR2 FYNNEI. The ends were cut back, 5 bases at V and 4 bases at J, with 14 bases in the middle. The CDR3 contains 14 residues. The source is a man older than 75 with acute or convalescent COVID-19. V and J are TRBV2 and TRBJ1-2, with D unresolved. Sequencing input: peripheral blood. CDR3 in amino acids: CASSLEVTVYGYTF. In DNA, the CDR3 is TGTGCCAGCAGTCTCGAGGTGACCGTCTATGGCTACACCTTC.